The 22 T cell receptor beta chains in this list originate from one sample, sequenced in a study of memory CD8 T cells in hepatitis C reinfection. Profiling relied on immunoSEQ multiplex PCR, and the TCRdb table lists in-frame clones only, not all of them. The data contain under 60,000 clones, around nine tenths of them seen just once; the ten biggest clones take up 1%. Time point of the sample: pre-reinfection, 55 to 20 weeks before reinfection detection. TCR sequencing was done directly ex vivo on sorted cells, without expansion in vitro. Sequencing was performed on naive CD8+ T cells sorted from blood. The receptor source for this set is a man between 18 and 35 years old with hepatitis C virus infection.

The genes are TRBV18 and TRBJ2-7, with D maybe TRBD1 (6 bases). With 5 bases removed from V and 4 bases from J, the gap between germline ends came to 18 bases. The CDR3 has 15 residues. Germline V gene lookup returns CDR1 KGHSH and CDR2 LQKENI. This CDR3 is CASSFPGTSRYEQYV. The CDR3 nucleotides are TGTGCCAGCTCATTCCCCGGGACATCTAGGTACGAGCAGTACGTC.

This sequence joins TRBV4-1 and TRBJ1-2; 10 bases align to TRBD1. The V segment lost 2 bases and the J segment 7 bases; nucleotides outside the gene matches: 4. The CDR3 is 14 residues long. Germline CDR1 reads MGHRA; CDR2 reads YSYEKL. CDR3 loop: CASSQPGQGGGYTF. CDR3 sequence (DNA): TGCGCCAGCAGCCAACCTGGACAGGGGGGTGGCTACACCTTC.

The chain joins TRBV28 to TRBJ2-5, with no clear D. Germline-derived CDR1 and CDR2 are MDHEN and SYDVKM. There are 11 residues in the CDR3. With 6 bases removed from V and 2 bases from J, the gap between germline ends came to 4 bases. CDR3 sequence: CASSAQETQYF. The CDR3 DNA is TGTGCCAGCAGCGCGCAAGAGACCCAGTACTTC. The variable domain in full, completed from reference TRBV28 and TRBJ2-5, reads DVKVTQSSRYLVKRTGEKVFLECVQDMDHENMFWYRQDPGLGLRLIYFSYDVKMKEKGDIPEGYSVSREKKERFSLILESASTNQTSMYLCASSAQETQYFGPGTRLLVL.

The rearrangement joins TRBV10-3 to TRBJ2-3; D remains unclear. V lost 5 bases and J lost 4, with 7 bases in between. Germline V lookup: CDR1 ENHRY, CDR2 SYGVKD. This CDR3 has 12 amino acids. CDR3 in DNA: TGTGCCATCAGTCCACGGGCAGATACGCAGTATTTT. It encodes CAISPRADTQYF.

This clone was counted between two and nine times. V gene TRBV6-6 combines with J gene TRBJ1-1; D gene uncertain. This CDR3 has 15 amino acids. The ends were cut back, 0 bases at V and 0 bases at J, with 8 bases in the middle. Germline V lookup: CDR1 MNHNY, CDR2 SVGAGI (reference sequence). CDR3 sequence reads: CASSYSEGMNTEAFF. In DNA form, the CDR3 reads TGTGCCAGCAGTTACTCGGAGGGCATGAACACTGAAGCTTTCTTT.

The chain is built from TRBV6-5 and TRBJ2-3, with D perhaps matching TRBD2 (5 bases). Trimming removed 6 bases at V and 4 bases at J, with 11 bases between. Germline CDR1 is MNHEY and CDR2 is SVGAGI. The CDR3 is 13 amino acids. The CDR3 region is CASRQSSSDTQYF. In nucleotides, the CDR3 is TGTGCCAGCAGACAATCTAGCTCAGATACGCAGTATTTT.

This sequence joins TRBV7-9 and TRBJ1-1; 7 bases are shared with TRBD1. With V trimmed by 5 bases and J by 10 bases, 4 bases remained unmatched. The CDR3 consists of 11 residues. Germline CDR1 SEHNR, CDR2 FQNEAQ (reference sequence). The DNA of the CDR3 is TGTGCCAGCAGCGCCGACAGGGCAGCTTTCTTT. Amino acid sequence: CASSADRAAFF. The variable domain in full, with the rest retrieved from reference TRBV7-9 and TRBJ1-1, is DTGVSQNPRHKITKRGQNVTFRCDPISEHNRLYWYRQTLGQGPEFLTYFQNEAQLEKSRLLSDRFSAERPKGSFSTLEIQRTEQGDSAMYLCASSADRAAFFGQGTRLTVV.

The rearrangement links TRBV6-5 to TRBJ2-2, with 8 bases matching TRBD2. V dropped 5 bases and J dropped 6; count of bases not matched to a gene: 5. From germline, CDR1 is MNHEY and CDR2 SVGAGI. CDR3 size: 14 residues. This CDR3 is CASSPGLAAGELFF. CDR3 DNA: TGTGCCAGCAGTCCCGGACTAGCCGCCGGGGAGCTGTTTTTT.

This chain uses TRBV5-3 with TRBJ1-5; possibly TRBD1 for D (5 bases). TRBV5-3 is an ORF, and what it does is uncertain. Trimming pared 0 bases from V and 2 bases from J, leaving 9 bases between. CDR3 size: 15 residues. CDR3 region: CARSLARGGNQPQHF. CDR3 in DNA: TGTGCCAGAAGCTTGGCTAGGGGTGGCAATCAGCCCCAGCATTTT.

This clone occurred once. This chain uses TRBV9 with TRBJ2-3, with TRBD2 matching 10 bases. V dropped 3 bases and J dropped 4; count of bases not matched to a gene: 5. The CDR3 has 15 residues. CDR1 and CDR2 from the germline V gene are SGDLS and YYNGEE. DNA for the CDR3: TGTGCCAGCAGCGCCGGGACTAGCGCTTCAGATACGCAGTATTTT. This codes for CASSAGTSASDTQYF.

The V and J genes are TRBV6-5 and TRBJ2-2; possible D gene TRBD2, 5 bases. Germline V CDR1 and CDR2: MNHEY, SVGAGI. V gave up 5 bases and J gave up 6 bases, with 13 bases separating them. The CDR3 spans 14 residues. CDR3 coding DNA: TGTGCCAGCAGTCAAACCGGGATCCCCGGGGAGCTGTTTTTT. It translates to CASSQTGIPGELFF.

The rearrangement uses TRBV19 and TRBJ2-2; the match to TRBD1 covers 8 bases. J was trimmed by 6 bases and V by 6 bases; bases with no gene match: 9. The CDR3 covers 15 residues. CDR1 and CDR2 from the germline V gene are LNHDA and SQIVND (reference sequence). CDR3 residues: CASRMTGVSAGELFF. The CDR3 nucleotides are TGTGCCAGTAGGATGACAGGGGTCAGCGCCGGGGAGCTGTTTTTT.

This chain uses TRBV11-2 with TRBJ2-5, with D possibly being TRBD1 (6 bases). The J call may be mistaken, given a closer DNA end match to TRBJ2-7. The CDR3 contains 18 residues. Germline values: CDR1 SGHAT, CDR2 FQNNGV. CDR3: CASSLGPVGSQGFYEQYF. CDR3 nucleotide sequence: TGTGCCAGCAGCTTGGGCCCAGTGGGCTCGCAGGGGTTCTACGAGCAGTACTTC.

V and J are TRBV6-1 and TRBJ2-1, with 7 bases aligning to TRBD2. CDR3 length equals 15 residues. Per germline, CDR1 MNHNS and CDR2 SASEGT. The trim removed 5 bases at V and 4 bases at J, leaving 8 bases unmatched. As DNA, the CDR3 is TGTGCCAGCAGTCCTGTCTGGGGGGGGTACAATGAGCAGTTCTTC. Encoded protein: CASSPVWGGYNEQFF.

The sample holds a few counts of this clone. The chain employs TRBV7-8 and TRBJ1-1; D call uncertain. CDR3 size: 14 residues. V shed 5 bases and J shed 4 bases, with 14 bases lying between them. Germline CDR1 is SGHVS and CDR2 is FQNEAQ. DNA of the CDR3: TGTGCCAGCAGCCTAGGAGATGCGGGCACTGAAGCTTTCTTT. It yields the protein CASSLGDAGTEAFF. Looking up the rest from reference TRBV7-8 and TRBJ1-1 gives the full variable domain: GAGVSQSPRYKVAKRGQDVALRCDPISGHVSLFWYQQALGQGPEFLTYFQNEAQLDKSGLPSDRFFAERPEGSVSTLKIQRTQQEDSAVYLCASSLGDAGTEAFFGQGTRLTVV.

This chain connects TRBV6-1 to TRBJ1-2; possibly TRBD1 for D (5 bases). The germline CDR1 and CDR2 sequences are MNHNS and SASEGT. Trimming took off 3 bases at V and 2 bases at J, with 10 bases between the two ends. This CDR3 region has 14 residues. For the CDR3, the DNA is TGTGCCAGCAGTGAGGACAACCCGAACTATGGCTACACCTTC. It is translated as CASSEDNPNYGYTF.

The genes are TRBV9 and TRBJ2-2, with TRBD1 identical over 10 bases. This CDR3 comprises 17 residues. Germline-derived CDR1 and CDR2 are SGDLS and YYNGEE. After removal of 0 bases from V and 3 bases from J, the junction contained 5 bases not matched to a gene. The CDR3 coding sequence is TGTGCCAGCAGCGTAGTGTCCGGACAGGGGGACACCGGGGAGCTGTTTTTT. Translating it yields CASSVVSGQGDTGELFF.

This chain connects TRBV5-8 to TRBJ2-5; 11 positions match TRBD2. The length of the CDR3 is 16 residues. Germline CDR1 SGHTS, CDR2 YDEGEE. V trimming: 2 bases; J trimming: 5 bases; junction bases outside the gene matches: 8. The CDR3 coding sequence is TGTGCCAGCAGCTTTTCACTAGCGGGAGTTGGGGAGACCCAGTACTTC. Residues: CASSFSLAGVGETQYF.

The chain recombines TRBV11-2 with TRBJ2-7; 8 nucleotides match TRBD1. Looked up from germline, CDR1 is SGHAT and CDR2 is FQNNGV. V lost 5 bases and J lost 3; bases outside the gene matches: 12. CDR3 length equals 16 residues. The CDR3 DNA reads as TGTGCCAGCAGCCCGGCGGCGGGACAGGCGAACTACGAGCAGTACGTC. Translated, it gives CASSPAAGQANYEQYV.

The rearrangement links TRBV6-4 to TRBJ2-1; D may be TRBD2 (6 bases). The CDR3 extends over 15 amino acids. CDR1 and CDR2 from the germline V gene are MRHNA and SNTAGT. Trimming removed 2 bases at V and 5 bases at J, with 13 bases between. The CDR3 sequence is CASSDGAGGNNEQFF. The CDR3, as DNA: TGTGCCAGCAGTGACGGGGCTGGAGGGAACAATGAGCAGTTCTTC.

Note on this clone: The identical CDR3 is also encoded by other nucleotide sequences in the sample. V is TRBV27 and J is TRBJ1-5, with a weak D call TRBD1 (5 bases). V shed 2 bases and J shed 0 bases, with 5 bases lying between them. The CDR3 runs 14 residues. Germline V lookup: CDR1 MNHEY, CDR2 SMNVEV (reference sequence). This CDR3 is CASSLQGSNQPQHF. DNA of the CDR3: TGTGCCAGCAGTTTACAGGGTAGCAATCAGCCCCAGCATTTT.

This chain links TRBV6-6 with TRBJ2-3; possible D gene TRBD1, 6 bases. Per the germline V gene, CDR1 is MNHNY and CDR2 is SVGAGI (reference sequence). This CDR3 has 13 amino acids. The V gene lost 6 bases and the J gene lost 4 bases, with 11 bases spanning the gap. The chain's CDR3 is CASRPQGSDTQYF. The CDR3 DNA is TGTGCCAGCAGGCCACAGGGCTCAGATACGCAGTATTTT.